This T cell receptor (beta chain) came from a study of response to subunit inactivated influenza vaccine. General study results and limits: Researchers suggested that each seasonal influenza vaccination recruits few new T cells.

This clonotype has more than one count but fewer than ten. Its cognate antigen is unknown. TCRdb analysed the RT-PCR reads with MiXCR anew, one entry per CDR3 protein. The sample shows roughly 710,000 distinct CDR3 sequences, 14% of them seen only once. CDR1 DFQATT and CDR2 SNEGSKA come from the germline V gene (reference sequence). V was pared by 6 bases and J by 7 bases, with 12 bases of the junction left unmatched. CDR3 length: 14 residues. The chain employs TRBV20-1 and TRBJ2-1; 7 positions match TRBD1. This sequence originates from a man between 50 and 59 years old who received an inactivated influenza vaccine. Here the sequenced sample was PBMCs from blood, taken roughly 15 days before vaccination. CDR3 sequence (DNA): TGCAGTGCCCCTAGACAGGGAAGGGTGAATGAGCAGTTCTTC. Amino acid sequence: CSAPRQGRVNEQFF.